The 30 T cell receptor beta chains presented below share a single source sample, sequenced in a study of CD8 T cells in ankylosing spondylitis. A single record per CDR3 protein comes from TCRdb applying MiXCR to the 5' RACE reads. The data contain about 340,000 distinct CDR3 sequences, around 7.6% of them seen just once; the ten biggest clones take up roughly 14%. Findings and caveats of the study: Eight or nine highly homologous variants formed a TCR beta motif that appeared characteristic of ankylosing spondylitis blood.

These receptors are not linked to any known antigen. The sample comprised blood, either unsorted or a sorted T cell fraction (not recorded which). The receptors here all came from a male donor with ankylosing spondylitis.

The rearrangement uses TRBV6-4 and TRBJ2-2, with D possibly matching TRBD2 (5 bases). The CDR3 sequence is 15 residues long. Trimming shortened V by 8 bases and J by 4 bases, and 17 bases separated the two germline ends. Per germline, CDR1 MRHNA and CDR2 SNTAGT. In DNA, the CDR3 is TGTGCCAGCCAAAGGGAGCATATGAGCACCGGGGAGCTGTTTTTT. This codes for CASQREHMSTGELFF.

This clonotype was detected ten times or more. CDR3 coding DNA: TGCAGTGCTAGAGGTGGGACAGGGGGAAACAATGAGCAGTTCTTC. Translating gives CSARGGTGGNNEQFF. This rearrangement joins TRBV20-1 to TRBJ2-1, with 11 nucleotides matching TRBD1. This CDR3 is built from 15 residues. Germline lookup yields CDR1 DFQATT and CDR2 SNEGSKA (reference sequence). With 1 base clipped from V and 5 bases from J, the junction kept 4 bases outside the gene matches.

This clonotype was detected ten times or more. The rearrangement joins TRBV4-3 to TRBJ2-2; D uncertain. V dropped 4 bases and J dropped 9 bases, with 12 bases sitting between them. The CDR3 is 13 amino acids. Germline V gene sequence: CDR1 LGHNA, CDR2 YSLEER. The CDR3 DNA reads TGCGCCAGCAGCCTCTCGGGTGCGCGGGAGCTGTTTTTT. This gives the protein CASSLSGARELFF.

The chain recombines TRBV3-1 with TRBJ2-1; 16 positions agree with TRBD2. This CDR3 has 20 residues. Germline V lookup: CDR1 LGHDT, CDR2 YNNKEL (reference sequence). The V and J ends lost 2 bases and 7 bases, in that order; junction bases with no gene match: 14. CDR3 sequence reads: CASSQYGTSGRAGMGNEQFF. The CDR3 nucleotides are TGTGCCAGCAGCCAATATGGGACTAGCGGGAGGGCCGGAATGGGGAATGAGCAGTTCTTC.

The V and J genes are TRBV7-6 and TRBJ2-3; TRBD2 aligns across 10 bases. CDR1 is SGHVS and CDR2 is FNYEAQ in the germline V gene. V was pared by 8 bases and J by 3 bases, with 8 bases of the junction left unmatched. The CDR3 extends over 15 amino acids. CDR3 in DNA: TGTGCCAGCGGCCCCTGGACTAGCGGAACAGATACGCAGTATTTT. This codes for CASGPWTSGTDTQYF.

J is TRBJ2-3 and V is TRBV29-1, with D perhaps assigned TRBD1 or TRBD2 (6 bases each). Germline values: CDR1 SQVTM, CDR2 ANQGSEA. The CDR3 spans 17 residues. V was clipped by 0 bases and J by 4 bases, with 20 bases between them. CDR3: CSVEDRGPTRPPDTQYF. Written as DNA, the CDR3 is TGCAGCGTTGAAGACCGGGGGCCCACCCGACCCCCAGATACGCAGTATTTT.

This clonotype showed up just a few times. The V and J genes are TRBV4-1 and TRBJ2-3; 10 bases align to TRBD2. Per germline, CDR1 MGHRA and CDR2 YSYEKL. The J segment lost 5 bases and the V segment lost 2 bases, leaving 4 bases of the junction unmatched. The CDR3 has 15 amino acids. The CDR3, as DNA: TGCGCCAGCAGCCAAACTAGCGGGATTTTAGATACGCAGTATTTT. This gives the protein CASSQTSGILDTQYF.

This chain connects TRBV19 to TRBJ1-2, with D possibly TRBD1 on 5 matching bases. Germline assignment: CDR1 LNHDA and CDR2 SQIVND (reference sequence). V lost 6 bases and J 6 bases, leaving 14 bases between the germline ends. The CDR3 is 13 amino acids. The CDR3 protein is CASRLKQGHGYTF. CDR3 nucleotides: TGTGCCAGTAGGTTAAAGCAGGGACATGGCTACACCTTC.

This clonotype has a handful of counts. CDR3 sequence: CASTSKGASEKLFF. The CDR3 coding sequence is TGTGCCAGCACCAGTAAGGGGGCGAGTGAAAAACTGTTTTTT. The V gene is TRBV7-9, the J gene TRBJ1-4; 7 nucleotides align to TRBD1. Germline V lookup: CDR1 SEHNR, CDR2 FQNEAQ (reference sequence). CDR3 size: 14 residues. J gave up 7 bases and V 7 bases, and 9 bases lay outside the gene matches.

This clonotype turned up a few times. V gene TRBV4-1 combines with J gene TRBJ1-6, with 11 bases fitting TRBD1. Germline-derived CDR1 and CDR2 are MGHRA and YSYEKL. The CDR3 length is 19 residues. Germline trimming cut 4 bases from V and 0 bases from J; bases unmatched to any gene: 8. The DNA for the CDR3 is TGCGCCAGCAGCCCCGGACAGGGGGCCCTAAGCTCCTATAATTCACCCCTCCACTTT. Residues: CASSPGQGALSSYNSPLHF.

The J gene is TRBJ2-1, the V gene TRBV11-2; 9 nucleotides match TRBD2. The length of the CDR3 is 14 residues. The germline V gene encodes CDR1 SGHAT and CDR2 FQNNGV. V shed 0 bases and J 12 bases; nucleotides not matched to a gene: 6. CDR3 sequence reads: CASSLERSGSSQFF. Here the CDR3 DNA reads TGTGCCAGCAGCTTAGAACGTAGCGGGAGTTCGCAGTTCTTC.

Many counts were recorded for this clonotype. The chain has TRBV29-1 and TRBJ2-7; tentatively, D is TRBD2 (6 bases). This CDR3 has 13 residues. CDR1 SQVTM and CDR2 ANQGSEA come from the germline V gene. The ends were cut back, 6 bases at V and 6 bases at J, with 18 bases in the middle. CDR3 sequence (DNA): TGCAGCGTCAAACTGACTAGTGGTGGCGAGCAGTACTTC. Its translation is CSVKLTSGGEQYF.

This clonotype has a handful of counts. This rearrangement joins TRBV20-1 to TRBJ2-1, with 11 bases that match TRBD2. The V gene end was trimmed by 6 bases and the J gene end by 13 bases; junction bases not matched to a gene: 17. CDR1 and CDR2 (germline): DFQATT, SNEGSKA (reference sequence). This CDR3 comprises 15 residues. CDR3 DNA sequence: TGCAGTGCCTACGCTAGCGGGAGGCCCGGTTCGGGACAGTTCTTC. It is translated as CSAYASGRPGSGQFF.

This clonotype was seen at least ten times. The chain employs TRBV5-1 and TRBJ2-1; 13 positions agree with TRBD2. This CDR3 contains 14 residues. Germline values: CDR1 SGHRS, CDR2 YFSETQ. Unmatched junction bases numbered 2, after V lost 5 bases and J lost 6 bases. CDR3 coding DNA: TGCGCCAGCAGAACTAGCGGGAGGGGCAATGAGCAGTTCTTC. As protein: CASRTSGRGNEQFF.

The table lists this clonotype with many counts. V gene TRBV16 combines with J gene TRBJ2-7; unclear D gene. The CDR3 runs to 13 residues. Looked up from germline, CDR1 is KGHSY and CDR2 is FQNENV. V shed 0 bases and J shed 2 bases, with 5 bases lying between them. The CDR3 reads CASSQSATYEQYF. CDR3 nucleotide sequence: TGTGCCAGCAGCCAATCGGCTACCTACGAGCAGTACTTC.

This clonotype occurred a few times. The chain joins TRBV7-9 to TRBJ1-4, with D hard to call. Trimming took 5 bases from V and 0 from J, leaving 10 bases between them. Germline CDR1 is SEHNR and CDR2 is FQNEAQ (reference sequence). The CDR3 sequence is 15 residues long. CDR3: CASSPRGATNEKLFF. CDR3 nucleotides: TGTGCCAGCAGCCCACGTGGTGCAACTAATGAAAAACTGTTTTTT.

This clonotype was counted many times. The V gene is TRBV7-9, the J gene TRBJ2-7, with 12 positions matching TRBD2. This CDR3 has 14 amino acids. With 5 bases clipped from V and 7 bases from J, the junction kept 6 bases outside the gene matches. Germline assignment: CDR1 SEHNR and CDR2 FQNEAQ (reference sequence). CDR3 loop: CASSQTSGSSEQYF. The CDR3 DNA follows: TGTGCCAGCAGCCAGACTAGCGGGAGTAGTGAGCAGTACTTC.

The rearrangement joins TRBV29-1 to TRBJ2-5, with D uncertain. V dropped 3 bases and J dropped 5 bases, with 10 bases sitting between them. The CDR3 sequence is 12 residues long. Germline V gene lookup returns CDR1 SQVTM and CDR2 ANQGSEA. This CDR3 reads CSVDTVGETQYF. In DNA, the CDR3 is TGCAGCGTTGATACAGTTGGGGAGACCCAGTACTTC.

A few counts support this clonotype. This rearrangement joins TRBV10-2 to TRBJ2-7; possibly TRBD2 for D (6 bases). V was pared by 6 bases and J by 5 bases, with 17 bases between. Germline V gene lookup returns CDR1 WSHSY and CDR2 SAAADI. The length of the CDR3 is 14 residues. In nucleotides, the CDR3 is TGCGCCAGCAGAGTTGGAGGGCCGCTTGACGAGCAGTACTTC. Translated, it gives CASRVGGPLDEQYF.

The rearrangement links TRBV6-1 to TRBJ1-5, with 7 positions matching TRBD1. Germline V gives CDR1 MNHNS, CDR2 SASEGT. V was pared by 10 bases and J by 7 bases, with 10 bases of the junction left unmatched. The CDR3 runs 13 residues. CDR3 residues: CATRQGLGQPQHF. Here the CDR3 DNA reads TGTGCCACCCGACAGGGTTTGGGCCAGCCCCAGCATTTT.

The V call is TRBV6-2 or TRBV6-3, the J call TRBJ1-2; 7 bases are a match to TRBD1. In germline, CDR1 is MNHEY, CDR2 SVGEGT. The CDR3 has 14 residues. V shed 8 bases, J shed 7 bases, and the junction held 13 bases outside the gene matches. The CDR3 loop reads CASLTYGQDGGYTF. The CDR3 DNA sequence: TGTGCCAGCCTCACCTACGGACAGGACGGTGGCTACACCTTC.

This sequence joins TRBV29-1 and TRBJ2-4; 8 bases line up with TRBD1. With V trimmed by 7 bases and J by 6 bases, 5 bases remained unmatched. Germline V lookup: CDR1 SQVTM, CDR2 ANQGSEA. This CDR3 contains 12 residues. In DNA form, the CDR3 reads TGCAGCGCCGGGGACAGGCTAAACATTCAGTACTTC. Its translation is CSAGDRLNIQYF.

This clonotype was counted between two and nine times. The chain links TRBV20-1 to TRBJ2-6; D ambiguous. Trimming removed 2 bases at V and 1 base at J, with 9 bases between. Germline V CDR1 and CDR2: DFQATT, SNEGSKA (reference sequence). This CDR3 has 15 residues. DNA of the CDR3: TGCAGTGCTAGAAGAGCAGGATCTGGGGCCAACGTCCTGACTTTC. This encodes CSARRAGSGANVLTF.

This chain uses TRBV7-2 with TRBJ2-5; 7 positions match TRBD1. J lost 5 bases, V lost 0 bases, and 6 bases had no gene match. The length of the CDR3 is 15 residues. Germline V lookup: CDR1 SGHTA, CDR2 FQGNSA. CDR3 sequence (DNA): TGTGCCAGCAGCTTAGCAGGGGGCGCCGGGGAGACCCAGTACTTC. It specifies CASSLAGGAGETQYF.

This clonotype was observed a handful of times. This chain joins TRBV11-1 and TRBJ2-2; TRBD2 matches at 7 bases. Trimming at V came to 5 bases and at J to 1 base, leaving 13 bases not matched to a gene. CDR3 length: 18 amino acids. From germline, CDR1 is SGHAT and CDR2 FQDESV (reference sequence). The CDR3 region is CASSPGDRTRGNTGELFF. The CDR3 coding sequence is TGTGCCAGCAGCCCAGGCGACCGGACTAGGGGGAACACCGGGGAGCTGTTTTTT.

This clonotype occurred many times. The chain uses TRBV12-3 or TRBV12-4 and TRBJ2-1; 11 bases are a match to TRBD2. This CDR3 region has 17 residues. V trimming: 3 bases; J trimming: 1 base; junction bases outside the gene matches: 5. CDR3 region: CASSFLRLAGSYNEQFF. The DNA of the CDR3 is TGTGCCAGCAGTTTCCTTCGACTAGCGGGGTCCTACAATGAGCAGTTCTTC.

V is TRBV6-1 and J is TRBJ1-2; D uncertain. V was pared by 2 bases and J by 3 bases, with 10 bases between. This CDR3 comprises 14 residues. The germline V gene has CDR1 MNHNS and CDR2 SASEGT. Here the CDR3 DNA reads TGTGCCAGCAGTGAAAATTGGGGAGACTATGGCTACACCTTC. It is translated as CASSENWGDYGYTF.

This clonotype was counted a few times. The J gene is TRBJ2-1, the V gene TRBV5-1; 11 bases line up with TRBD2. The J segment lost 7 bases and the V segment lost 0 bases, leaving 6 bases of the junction unmatched. The CDR3 covers 16 residues. Looked up from germline, CDR1 is SGHRS and CDR2 is YFSETQ. CDR3 region: CASSLVPTSGGNEQFF. The CDR3 DNA reads TGCGCCAGCAGCTTGGTTCCCACTAGCGGGGGAAATGAGCAGTTCTTC. The full variable domain, rest sourced from reference TRBV5-1 and TRBJ2-1, is KAGVTQTPRYLIKTRGQQVTLSCSPISGHRSVSWYQQTPGQGLQFLFEYFSETQRNKGNFPGRFSGRQFSNSRSEMNVSTLELGDSALYLCASSLVPTSGGNEQFFGPGTRLTVL.

This clonotype was counted at least ten times. The chain uses TRBV20-1 and TRBJ2-7; 14 nucleotides agree with TRBD2. V gave up 6 bases and J gave up 2 bases; unmatched junction bases: 12. The germline V gene has CDR1 DFQATT and CDR2 SNEGSKA (reference sequence). This CDR3 has 17 residues. CDR3 in amino acids: CSAIPGLAGVVAYEQYF. DNA for the CDR3: TGCAGTGCCATTCCGGGACTAGCGGGAGTCGTGGCCTACGAGCAGTACTTC.

V and J are TRBV11-2 and TRBJ2-5; D possibly corresponds to TRBD1 (6 bases). Germline V lookup: CDR1 SGHAT, CDR2 FQNNGV. Trimming cost V 5 bases and J 3 bases, with 19 bases left between them. This CDR3 has 16 amino acids. The CDR3 loop reads CASSPQQGWNEETQYF. Written as DNA, the CDR3 is TGTGCCAGCAGCCCCCAACAGGGATGGAACGAAGAGACCCAGTACTTC. Variable domain in full (rest from reference TRBV11-2 and TRBJ2-5): EAGVAQSPRYKIIEKRQSVAFWCNPISGHATLYWYQQILGQGPKLLIQFQNNGVVDDSQLPKDRFSAERLKGVDSTLKIQPAKLEDSAVYLCASSPQQGWNEETQYFGPGTRLLVL.